This is a list of T cell receptor beta chains from one sample in a study of cytomegalovirus exposure and HLA in healthy donors. Clones were read by immunoSEQ multiplex PCR, and TCRdb kept only the in-frame ones, dropping some. This table holds 90,000 to 100,000 clones, around 90% found once. The sequenced material came from PBMCs. The receptors here all came from a woman in her thirties in good health and CMV-seronegative. CDR3s include the opening cysteine and the closing phenylalanine or tryptophan. A D gene is named only where the DNA matches it firmly. Size tells how often a clone was seen (once, few, many) or the class of an expanded clone, and some rows leave it out.

>NA|12|NA|TRBJ1-1|TRBV6-6
TGTGCCAGCAGACGGGGGGACACTGAAGCTTTCTTT
CASRRGDTEAFF
>NA|13|TRBD1|TRBJ2-1|TRBV23-1
TGCGCCGGAAGGGACAGTCCCTACAATGAGCAGTTCTTC
CAGRDSPYNEQFF
>few|14|TRBD1|TRBJ2-7|TRBV7-3
TGTGCCAGCAGCCTGAAGACAGGGCCCTACGAGCAGTACTTC
CASSLKTGPYEQYF
>once|13|NA|TRBJ1-1|TRBV2
TGTGCCAGCAAGGCGGAAGTGAACACTGAAGCTTTCTTT
CASKAEVNTEAFF
>NA|15|NA|TRBJ1-4|TRBV5-1
TGCGCCAGCAGCTTGGCGCGGGCAACTAATGAAAAACTGTTTTTT
CASSLARATNEKLFF
>NA|13|NA|TRBJ2-7|TRBV27
TGTGCCAGCGGACACCAACTATTCTACGAGCAGTACTTC
CASGHQLFYEQYF
>NA|15|NA|TRBJ1-5|TRBV2
TGTGCCAGCAGTGTGGTCCGTAGCAGCAATCAGCCCCAGCATTTT
CASSVVRSSNQPQHF
>NA|15|NA|TRBJ2-7|TRBV7-2
TGTGCCAGCACCCCCGGGTCAACTTGGTCCTACGAGCAGTACTTC
CASTPGSTWSYEQYF
>NA|17|NA|TRBJ1-2|TRBV9
TGTGCCAGCAGCGTAGATTACGCTCGGGGGGTCCGGGATGGCTACACCTTC
CASSVDYARGVRDGYTF
>once|13|NA|TRBJ1-6|TRBV7-2
TGTGCCAGCAACGAACACTATAATTCACCCCTCCACTTT
CASNEHYNSPLHF
>NA|14|TRBD2|TRBJ2-1|TRBV9
TGTGCCAGCAGCGTAGCGGGAGGGAGGCATGAGCAGTTCTTC
CASSVAGGRHEQFF
>NA|12|NA|TRBJ2-7|TRBV18
TGTGCCAGCTCAGAGTTACTCTACGAGCAGTACTTC
CASSELLYEQYF
>NA|13|NA|TRBJ2-5|TRBV10-3
TGTGCCATCAGGCAAGCAGGCTTAGAGACCCAGTACTTC
CAIRQAGLETQYF
>NA|14|TRBD2|TRBJ2-5|TRBV5-6
TGTGCCAGCAGCCCACTTCGGGGGGGGGAGACCCAGTACTTC
CASSPLRGGETQYF
>NA|15|TRBD2|TRBJ2-5|TRBV5-1
TGCGCCAGCAGCACCCCCCGAGCGGGGGGGGGCACCCAGTACTTC
CASSTPRAGGGTQYF
>NA|15|TRBD2|TRBJ2-3|TRBV6-8
TGTGCCAGCAGTTCCCCGGGACTAGTCTCTGATACGCAGTATTTT
CASSSPGLVSDTQYF
>NA|13|TRBD1|TRBJ1-1|TRBV19
TGTGCCAGTCGAAGGGGGCGCGACACTGAAGCTTTCTTT
CASRRGRDTEAFF
>few|14|TRBD2|TRBJ2-7|TRBV7-3
TGTGCCAGCGGGACTAGCGGGAGTCACTCCGAGCAGTACTTC
CASGTSGSHSEQYF
>NA|13|NA|TRBJ2-3|TRBV6-4
TGTGCCAGCAGTGCCCAAATTACAGATACGCAGTATTTT
CASSAQITDTQYF
>NA|16|TRBD1|TRBJ1-4|TRBV19
TGTGCCAGTAGTGTGCGACGGACAGGGAAAAATGAAAAACTGTTTTTT
CASSVRRTGKNEKLFF
>NA|17|TRBD1|TRBJ2-7|TRBV5-1
TGCGCCAGCAGCTTGAGAACCGGGACAGGGGGCAACTACGAGCAGTACTTC
CASSLRTGTGGNYEQYF
>NA|15|NA|TRBJ2-1|TRBV7-2
TGTGCCAGCAGCTTATTTCCAGGGACCTACAATGAGCAGTTCTTC
CASSLFPGTYNEQFF
>NA|17|TRBD2|TRBJ2-7|TRBV5-4
TGTGCCAGCAGCATCAATACCCTCGCTGCGGGAGGAGACGAGCAGTACTTC
CASSINTLAAGGDEQYF
>NA|15|NA|TRBJ1-1|TRBV19
TGTGCCAGTAGTGGAACAGGGAAGGCGAACACTGAAGCTTTCTTT
CASSGTGKANTEAFF
>NA|13|NA|TRBJ2-1|TRBV18
TGTGCCAGCTCACCCTTAAGGGAGTCTGAGCAGTTCTTC
CASSPLRESEQFF
>NA|13|NA|TRBJ2-2|TRBV2
TGTGCCAGCAGTAGGGGCTCGGGCGGGGAGCTGTTTTTT
CASSRGSGGELFF
>NA|16|TRBD2|TRBJ2-3|TRBV25-1
TGTGCCAGCAGTGAATATCCGGGGGGGCTCACAGATACGCAGTATTTT
CASSEYPGGLTDTQYF
>NA|12|NA|TRBJ1-1|TRBV7-8
TGTGCCAGCAGCTTAGTGTCTTATCAAGCTTTCTTT
CASSLVSYQAFF
>NA|13|NA|TRBJ2-5|TRBV14
TGTGCCAGCAGCCAATTGCAATATCAGTCCCTGTACTTC
CASSQLQYQSLYF
>NA|15|NA|TRBJ1-2|TRBV6-5
TGTGCCAGCAGTTACTCCGGACATCTCAACTATGGCTACACCTTC
CASSYSGHLNYGYTF
>NA|16|TRBD1|TRBJ1-5|TRBV6-1
TGTGCCAGCAGTGCGAATCGGGACAGGGTGAATCAGCCCCAGCATTTT
CASSANRDRVNQPQHF
>NA|14|TRBD2|TRBJ2-7|TRBV29-1
TGCAGCGTCGACGGGACTAGCGGAGTCTACGAGCAGTACTTC
CSVDGTSGVYEQYF
>NA|13|TRBD1|TRBJ2-7|TRBV10-3
TGTGCCATTCAGAGGGACAGGGGGAACGAGCAGTACTTC
CAIQRDRGNEQYF
>NA|15|NA|TRBJ1-5|TRBV15
TGTGCCACCAGCAGAGTGCGGGGAGGGGGTCAGCCCCAGCATTTT
CATSRVRGGGQPQHF
>NA|14|TRBD1|TRBJ1-6|TRBV2
TGTGCCAGCTGCTGGGACAGGGACAATTCACCCCTCCACTTT
CASCWDRDNSPLHF
>NA|15|NA|TRBJ1-2|TRBV6-1
TGTGCCAGCAGTCGAGGAGGGGCGTTGGACTATGGCTACACCTTC
CASSRGGALDYGYTF
>NA|16|NA|TRBJ2-2|TRBV13
TGTGCCAGCAGCTTAAGGAGGGGCTCGCCACCCGGGGAGCTGTTTTTT
CASSLRRGSPPGELFF
>NA|15|NA|TRBJ1-1|TRBV15
TGTGCCACCAGCAGAGTAGGCAGGGGCGACACTGAAGCTTTCTTT
CATSRVGRGDTEAFF
>NA|16|TRBD1|TRBJ1-3|TRBV5-1
TGCGCCAGCAGCTTGGCCGGGACAGGGTTCGGAAACACCATATATTTT
CASSLAGTGFGNTIYF
>NA|16|NA|TRBJ1-6|TRBV5-1
TGCGCCAGCAGCTTCATCTCGCGTACCTTTAATTCACCCCTCCACTTT
CASSFISRTFNSPLHF
>once|14|NA|TRBJ1-1|TRBV21-1
TGTGCCAGCACCGAGGACAGGCAGAACACTGAAGCTTTCTTT
CASTEDRQNTEAFF
>NA|14|TRBD1|TRBJ2-7|TRBV7-2
TGTGCCAGCAGCTGGGGACAGGGATCCTACGAGCAGTACTTC
CASSWGQGSYEQYF
>once|14|NA|TRBJ2-2|TRBV5-4
TGTGCCAGCAGCCTGGAGGGGGCATCCGGGGAGCTGTTTTTT
CASSLEGASGELFF
>NA|13|NA|TRBJ1-6|TRBV2
TGTGCCAGCAGTGACTCAATAAACAGGCCCCTCCACTTT
CASSDSINRPLHF
>NA|14|TRBD2|TRBJ2-1|TRBV5-1
TGCGCCAGCAGTAGCGGGGGTACCTACAATGAGCAGTTCTTC
CASSSGGTYNEQFF
>NA|16|TRBD1|TRBJ2-2|TRBV18
TGTGCCAGCTCACCAATCGGGACAGGGAGCACCGGGGAGCTGTTTTTT
CASSPIGTGSTGELFF